This T cell receptor beta chain was found in a study of T cells in localized non-small cell lung cancer. Study conclusions and caveats: The appearance of a median approximately 60 of the top 100 tumor clones was seen in adjacent lung. Of the tissues analyzed, uninvolved adjacent lung showed maximal T cell clonality, greater than tumor. Without multi-region sequencing, intratumor heterogeneity could not be excluded. There was an association of higher blood T cell density with longer overall survival.

Generated by immunoSEQ multiplex PCR, the TCRdb table keeps only in-frame clones and is missing some. The sample has approximately 67,000 clones; just under 85% are singletons. The CDR3 is 16 residues long. The V gene lost 4 bases and the J gene lost 5 bases, with 21 bases spanning the gap. Germline loops: CDR1 SGHNT, CDR2 YYREEE (reference sequence). On this clone itself: The antigen is undetermined.

The receptor's source is a female donor at least 60 years old with stage I lung adenocarcinoma. Sequenced material: peripheral blood, taken before any cancer treatment. The chain uses TRBV5-4 and TRBJ2-5; perhaps D is TRBD1 or TRBD2 (5 bases each). CDR3 protein: CASSGYGTAMKETQYF. CDR3 nucleotides: TGTGCCAGCAGCGGGTATGGGACCGCAATGAAGGAGACCCAGTACTTC.